The next 25 T cell receptor beta chains were all read from a single sample in a study of blood T cell repertoires in COVID-19. The table came from immunoSEQ multiplex PCR; TCRdb's copy has only in-frame clones and leaves some out. The sample carries 100,000 or so clones, just under 80% recorded once. The material sequenced was peripheral blood. All receptors derive from a woman in her sixties or seventies with acute or convalescent COVID-19.

This CDR3 is CASSQAGGRGRLGTEAFF. The CDR3 bases are TGTGCCAGCAGCCAAGCGGGGGGGAGGGGACGTCTGGGAACTGAAGCTTTCTTT. This rearrangement joins TRBV3-1 (or the pseudogene TRBV3-2) to TRBJ1-1; D is perhaps TRBD1 (5 bases). The CDR3 extends over 18 amino acids. Germline values: CDR1 LGHDT, CDR2 YNNKEL (reference sequence). Trimming shortened V by 1 base and J by 5 bases, and 23 bases separated the two germline ends.

A word on this clone: Other DNA variants within this sample encode the same CDR3. V is TRBV12-3 or TRBV12-4 and J is TRBJ1-1; D is unclear. Trimming cost V 2 bases and J 4 bases, with 8 bases left between them. The CDR3 runs 13 residues. The CDR3 sequence: CASSLLEGTEAFF. The CDR3 DNA sequence: TGTGCCAGCAGTTTACTAGAAGGCACTGAAGCTTTCTTT.

The gene calls are TRBV6-5 and TRBJ1-3; TRBD1 matches 7 bases. Trimming took 6 bases from V and 3 from J; bases not matched to a gene: 5. There are 14 residues in the CDR3. CDR1 is MNHEY, CDR2 SVGAGI, per germline. This chain's CDR3 is CASSRQGLGNTIYF. The CDR3, as DNA: TGTGCCAGCAGCAGACAGGGTCTTGGAAACACCATATATTTT.

The rearrangement uses TRBV6-5 and TRBJ1-5, with a weak D call TRBD1 (5 bases). This CDR3 comprises 15 residues. Germline V gives CDR1 MNHEY, CDR2 SVGAGI. The germline V and J ends were trimmed by 2 bases and 4 bases, with 12 bases remaining between them. CDR3 sequence: CASSYGGGGNQPQHF. The CDR3 DNA reads as TGTGCCAGCAGTTACGGCGGGGGAGGGAATCAGCCCCAGCATTTT.

The rearrangement uses TRBV5-1 and TRBJ1-2; 9 bases match TRBD1. The J segment lost 6 bases and the V segment lost 0 bases, leaving 9 bases of the junction unmatched. This CDR3 spans 16 amino acids. Germline V gene sequence: CDR1 SGHRS, CDR2 YFSETQ. CDR3 nucleotides: TGCGCCAGCAGCTTGGCTTTGGGACAGGGAGAGGATGGCTACACCTTC. Encoded protein: CASSLALGQGEDGYTF.

This rearrangement joins TRBV7-9 to TRBJ1-1; perhaps TRBD1 as D (5 bases). The CDR3 runs 13 residues. Trimming took 11 bases from V and 7 from J, leaving 20 bases between them. Looked up from germline, CDR1 is SEHNR and CDR2 is FQNEAQ (reference sequence). The CDR3 spells CALSREAPGEAFF. DNA for the CDR3: TGTGCCTTGTCCAGGGAGGCTCCGGGTGAAGCTTTCTTT.

The V gene is TRBV4-1, the J gene TRBJ1-5, with D maybe TRBD1 (5 bases). CDR3 length: 15 amino acids. V was pared by 1 base and J by 3 bases, with 10 bases between. Per the germline V gene, CDR1 is MGHRA and CDR2 is YSYEKL. The CDR3 DNA follows: TGCGCCAGCAGCCAAGGGTGGGGCGACAATCAGCCCCAGCATTTT. As protein: CASSQGWGDNQPQHF.

The chain has TRBV13 and TRBJ1-1; D is perhaps TRBD1 (5 bases). Germline assignment: CDR1 PRHDT and CDR2 FYEKMQ (reference sequence). Deletions cut 3 bases from V and 1 base from J, with 6 bases between. The CDR3 length is 13 residues. The CDR3 DNA reads as TGTGCCAGCAGCTTGGGGGGGAACACTGAAGCTTTCTTT. Its protein is CASSLGGNTEAFF. Combining the CDR3 with reference TRBV13 and TRBJ1-1 gives the whole variable domain AAGVIQSPRHLIKEKRETATLKCYPIPRHDTVYWYQQGPGQDPQFLISFYEKMQSDKGSIPDRFSAQQFSDYHSELNMSSLELGDSALYFCASSLGGNTEAFFGQGTRLTVV.

The CDR3 DNA sequence: TGTGCCAGCAGTTGGCCCCGGGGGGGCTACACCTTC. Residues: CASSWPRGGYTF. The chain is built from TRBV13 and TRBJ1-2, with D perhaps matching TRBD1 (5 bases). V lost 6 bases and J lost 8, with 13 bases in between. Germline V gene lookup returns CDR1 PRHDT and CDR2 FYEKMQ (reference sequence). This CDR3 comprises 12 residues.

V and J are TRBV6-2 or TRBV6-3 and TRBJ2-3, with D possibly matching TRBD1 (6 bases). There are 14 residues in the CDR3. V lost 4 bases and J 0 bases, leaving 8 bases between the germline ends. Germline V gene data show CDR1 as MNHEY and CDR2 as SVGEGT. CDR3 protein: CASSFGQSTDTQYF. In DNA form, the CDR3 reads TGTGCCAGCAGTTTCGGACAGAGCACAGATACGCAGTATTTT.

V and J are TRBV5-6 and TRBJ1-5, with D possibly matching TRBD1 (6 bases). Germline V gives CDR1 SGHDT, CDR2 YYEEEE. The CDR3 contains 14 residues. Trimming shortened V by 6 bases and J by 7 bases, and 17 bases separated the two germline ends. The CDR3 sequence is CASTLQGPGQPQHF. CDR3 coding DNA: TGTGCCAGCACCCTGCAGGGGCCTGGGCAGCCCCAGCATTTT.

The chain uses TRBV10-3 and TRBJ2-2; 8 bases align to TRBD2. V dropped 5 bases and J dropped 0; count of bases not matched to a gene: 5. The CDR3 sequence is 16 residues long. CDR1 and CDR2 from the germline V gene are ENHRY and SYGVKD. The CDR3 sequence is CAISQTSGTNTGELFF. CDR3 sequence (DNA): TGTGCCATCAGTCAAACTAGCGGAACGAACACCGGGGAGCTGTTTTTT.

J is TRBJ1-1 and V is TRBV5-1; 7 bases agree with TRBD1. Germline CDR1 is SGHRS and CDR2 is YFSETQ. With V trimmed by 4 bases and J by 7 bases, 7 bases remained unmatched. The CDR3 length is 13 residues. The CDR3 region is CASSLTGYGEAFF. In DNA, the CDR3 is TGCGCCAGCAGCCTGACAGGGTACGGTGAAGCTTTCTTT.

The rearrangement uses TRBV24-1 and TRBJ2-3; 7 positions match TRBD1. V shed 4 bases and J 4 bases; nucleotides not matched to a gene: 10. Germline loops: CDR1 KGHDR, CDR2 SFDVKD. The CDR3 runs to 16 residues. CDR3 sequence: CATSESGTAAADTQYF. The CDR3 DNA reads as TGTGCCACCAGTGAATCCGGGACAGCAGCGGCAGATACGCAGTATTTT.

This clone was detected only once. The J gene is TRBJ2-1, the V gene TRBV27; D ambiguous. The CDR3 contains 13 residues. Germline values: CDR1 MNHEY, CDR2 SMNVEV (reference sequence). Trimming pared 3 bases from V and 9 bases from J, leaving 12 bases between. CDR3 coding DNA: TGTGCCAGCAGTTTGCAGGTGGTAGGTGAGCAGTTCTTC. Its protein is CASSLQVVGEQFF.

This chain joins TRBV28 and TRBJ1-5; D possibly corresponds to TRBD1 (5 bases). CDR3 length: 13 residues. Trimming took off 6 bases at V and 7 bases at J, with 13 bases between the two ends. Germline V gene sequence: CDR1 MDHEN, CDR2 SYDVKM. The CDR3 nucleotides read TGTGCCAGCAGGCCAGGCGGGGACCAGCCCCAGCATTTT. It codes for CASRPGGDQPQHF. Supplemented by reference TRBV28 and TRBJ1-5, the full variable domain reads DVKVTQSSRYLVKRTGEKVFLECVQDMDHENMFWYRQDPGLGLRLIYFSYDVKMKEKGDIPEGYSVSREKKERFSLILESASTNQTSMYLCASRPGGDQPQHFGDGTRLSIL.

The chain uses TRBV28 and TRBJ2-1; D is unresolved. Germline CDR1 is MDHEN and CDR2 is SYDVKM. V was clipped by 6 bases and J by 9 bases, with 12 bases between them. The CDR3 sequence is 12 residues long. CDR3 nucleotides: TGTGCCAGCAGCCAAGACCGAGGTGAGCAGTTCTTC. Its translation is CASSQDRGEQFF.

The chain recombines TRBV5-1 with TRBJ1-4; D is undetermined. The CDR3 contains 16 residues. V was clipped by 2 bases and J by 6 bases, with 17 bases between them. In germline, CDR1 is SGHRS, CDR2 YFSETQ. CDR3 bases: TGCGCCAGCAGCTTCGCCCAATACAGCGGGGATGAAAAACTGTTTTTT. Its protein is CASSFAQYSGDEKLFF. The variable domain in full, with the rest retrieved from reference TRBV5-1 and TRBJ1-4, is KAGVTQTPRYLIKTRGQQVTLSCSPISGHRSVSWYQQTPGQGLQFLFEYFSETQRNKGNFPGRFSGRQFSNSRSEMNVSTLELGDSALYLCASSFAQYSGDEKLFFGSGTQLSVL.

The rearrangement joins TRBV5-4 to TRBJ2-7; TRBD2 matches 11 bases. V was clipped by 4 bases and J by 3 bases; unmatched bases: 6. The CDR3 length is 15 residues. Germline assignment: CDR1 SGHNT and CDR2 YYREEE (reference sequence). The CDR3 nucleotides read TGTGCCAGCAGCCCCACTAGCGGGAGCTTCTACGAGCAGTACTTC. Translated, it gives CASSPTSGSFYEQYF.

The chain uses TRBV23-1 and TRBJ1-1, with D uncertain. TRBV23-1 is assigned to the ORF class and has an uncertain function. This CDR3 spans 14 amino acids. V lost 4 bases and J 4 bases, leaving 13 bases between the germline ends. CDR3 sequence (DNA): TGCGCCAGCAGTCTTAGTCTGGGGAGCACTGAAGCTTTCTTT. This gives the protein CASSLSLGSTEAFF.

CDR3 sequence (DNA): TGCAGCGTTGAAGATCTACGGGGGAAGGGCTACACCTTC. It codes for CSVEDLRGKGYTF. This chain uses TRBV29-1 with TRBJ1-2, with D perhaps TRBD1 (5 bases). The ends were cut back, 0 bases at V and 8 bases at J, with 13 bases in the middle. Germline assignment: CDR1 SQVTM and CDR2 ANQGSEA. The CDR3 totals 13 residues.

The chain uses TRBV28 and TRBJ1-6; D unclear. Trimming left V 6 bases short and J 7 bases short, with 13 bases between. Germline V gene data show CDR1 as MDHEN and CDR2 as SYDVKM. The CDR3 sequence is 14 residues long. CDR3 region: CASRAGLANSPLHF. In DNA, the CDR3 is TGTGCCAGCAGAGCCGGACTGGCAAATTCACCCCTCCACTTT.

The CDR3 DNA sequence: TGTGCCAGCAGTCCCCGACTTAACGCTCAAGAGACCCAGTACTTC. This translates into CASSPRLNAQETQYF. The chain carries TRBV27 and TRBJ2-5, with D hard to call. This CDR3 has 15 amino acids. V lost 5 bases and J 2 bases, leaving 15 bases between the germline ends. Germline CDR1 and CDR2: MNHEY and SMNVEV (reference sequence).

The genes are TRBV3-1 (or the pseudogene TRBV3-2) and TRBJ1-2; 10 nucleotides agree with TRBD1. Germline V gene lookup returns CDR1 LGHDT and CDR2 YNNKEL (reference sequence). The CDR3 runs 15 residues. V dropped 2 bases and J dropped 7; count of bases not matched to a gene: 7. The CDR3, as DNA: TGTGCCAGCAGCCAAATAAGGGGGACAGGGGTTGGCTACACCTTC. It specifies CASSQIRGTGVGYTF.

V and J are TRBV3-1 (or the pseudogene TRBV3-2) and TRBJ2-5; perhaps TRBD2 as D (6 bases). This CDR3 has 15 residues. Germline values: CDR1 LGHDT, CDR2 YNNKEL (reference sequence). V was shortened by 1 base and J by 1 base, with 10 bases between the two germline ends. This CDR3 reads CASSQVVGGQETQYF. The CDR3 nucleotides read TGTGCCAGCAGCCAAGTCGTGGGAGGCCAAGAGACCCAGTACTTC.